This passage covers 32 T cell receptor beta chains from one sample sequenced in a study of T-cell memory formation after mild COVID-19. TCRdb re-analysed the 5' RACE reads in MiXCR, keeping a single row per CDR3 protein. The table includes about 350,000 distinct CDR3 sequences, approximately 13% detected once. Material for sequencing was PBMCs or a T cell subset sorted from them (not recorded which). The receptors derive from a man aged 18 to 29 who had mild COVID-19 (a few samples of this study predate the infection). Cell type and time point are not known.

The chain links TRBV2 to TRBJ1-6; 7 bases align to TRBD1. CDR3 length: 14 amino acids. J was trimmed by 6 bases and V by 10 bases; bases with no gene match: 9. CDR1 and CDR2 (germline): SNHLY, FYNNEI. The CDR3 loop reads CATQTGLLNSPLHF. The CDR3 nucleotides are TGTGCCACCCAGACAGGGCTCCTTAATTCACCCCTCCACTTT.

V usage is TRBV11-2 and J usage is TRBJ2-2, with TRBD2 matching over 7 bases. Germline lookup yields CDR1 SGHAT and CDR2 FQNNGV. Trimming at V came to 2 bases and at J to 8 bases, leaving 5 bases not matched to a gene. The CDR3 totals 14 residues. Here the CDR3 DNA reads TGTGCCAGCAGCTTACTCGGGGGGACGGGGGAGCTGTTTTTT. Translation: CASSLLGGTGELFF.

This chain connects TRBV6-6 to TRBJ2-7; D remains ambiguous. With 0 bases removed from V and 2 bases from J, the gap between germline ends came to 14 bases. CDR1 and CDR2 (germline): MNHNY, SVGAGI (reference sequence). The CDR3 contains 16 residues. CDR3 in DNA: TGTGCCAGCAGTTACTCGGTAGGCACTTCAACCTACGAGCAGTACTTC. Its translation: CASSYSVGTSTYEQYF.

This clonotype has just one count. The chain recombines TRBV12-3 or TRBV12-4 with TRBJ1-1; D is uncertain. This CDR3 contains 14 residues. The ends were cut back, 2 bases at V and 6 bases at J, with 13 bases in the middle. In nucleotides, the CDR3 is TGTGCCAGCAGTTTAACGGACGTTGGCGCTGAAGCTTTCTTT. The encoded protein is CASSLTDVGAEAFF.

This clonotype was observed a few times. J is TRBJ2-1 and V is TRBV20-1; 7 bases are a match to TRBD2. Germline assignment: CDR1 DFQATT and CDR2 SNEGSKA (reference sequence). J lost 4 bases, V lost 6 bases, and 6 bases had no gene match. This CDR3 is 13 amino acids long. CDR3: CSAPTGGYNEQFF. The CDR3 DNA sequence: TGCAGTGCCCCAACGGGGGGATACAATGAGCAGTTCTTC.

The chain recombines TRBV4-1 with TRBJ1-2, with D unclear. The CDR3 covers 13 residues. V was cut by 3 bases and J by 7 bases, with 12 bases left in between. Looked up from germline, CDR1 is MGHRA and CDR2 is YSYEKL. This chain's CDR3 is CASSHPVALGYTF. As DNA, the CDR3 is TGCGCCAGCAGCCATCCAGTGGCGCTTGGCTACACCTTC.

There are many counts of this clonotype. The CDR3 DNA sequence: TGCGCCAGCAGCGCAGGACAGGAAGAGACCCAGTACTTC. Translation gives CASSAGQEETQYF. This rearrangement joins TRBV5-1 to TRBJ2-5; 7 bases agree with TRBD1. The CDR3 loop spans 13 amino acids. Germline lookup yields CDR1 SGHRS and CDR2 YFSETQ. V lost 4 bases, J lost 3 bases, and 3 bases stayed unmatched. Complete variable domain (other parts from reference TRBV5-1 and TRBJ2-5): KAGVTQTPRYLIKTRGQQVTLSCSPISGHRSVSWYQQTPGQGLQFLFEYFSETQRNKGNFPGRFSGRQFSNSRSEMNVSTLELGDSALYLCASSAGQEETQYFGPGTRLLVL.

The gene calls are TRBV10-3 and TRBJ1-3; the D gene is possibly TRBD1 (5 bases). Germline V gene data show CDR1 as ENHRY and CDR2 as SYGVKD. V lost 7 bases to trimming and J lost 1 base, with 8 bases between them. CDR3 length equals 13 residues. The CDR3: CAITQGSGNTIYF. The CDR3 nucleotides are TGTGCCATCACCCAGGGTTCTGGAAACACCATATATTTT.

The chain joins TRBV20-1 to TRBJ1-1, with 9 bases that match TRBD1. The CDR3 covers 12 residues. CDR1 DFQATT and CDR2 SNEGSKA come from the germline V gene (reference sequence). The chain's CDR3 is CRGQGSGTEAFF. The CDR3 DNA sequence: TGCAGGGGACAGGGCAGCGGCACTGAAGCTTTCTTT.

This clonotype was seen only a few times. The V gene is TRBV12-3 or TRBV12-4, the J gene TRBJ1-5, with no clear D. This CDR3 has 13 amino acids. V lost 6 bases and J lost 9, with 15 bases in between. In nucleotides, the CDR3 is TGTGCCAGCAGCCTGGACGCCCGCAGGCCCCAGCATTTT. Protein product: CASSLDARRPQHF.

The rearrangement joins TRBV7-3 to TRBJ2-6; D unresolved. V was pared by 5 bases and J by 0 bases, with 11 bases between. This CDR3 spans 16 amino acids. The germline V gene has CDR1 SGHTA and CDR2 FQGTGA. CDR3 sequence reads: CASSPDVSSGANVLTF. CDR3 nucleotide sequence: TGTGCCAGCAGCCCCGACGTTTCCTCTGGGGCCAACGTCCTGACTTTC.

V and J are TRBV12-3 or TRBV12-4 and TRBJ2-3; 9 positions agree with TRBD2. V gave up 6 bases and J gave up 3 bases; unmatched junction bases: 13. The CDR3 covers 17 residues. CDR3 region: CASSAQDTGLATDTQYF. As DNA, the CDR3 is TGTGCCAGCAGCGCCCAGGACACGGGACTAGCTACAGATACGCAGTATTTT.

The chain combines TRBV6-2 or TRBV6-3 with TRBJ2-1; TRBD2 agrees at 9 bases. Looked up from germline, CDR1 is MNHEY and CDR2 is SVGEGT. Trimming took 3 bases from V and 5 from J; bases not matched to a gene: 8. This CDR3 is built from 16 residues. The CDR3 here is CASSYYGLAGHNEQFF. CDR3 DNA sequence: TGTGCCAGCAGTTATTATGGGCTAGCGGGACACAATGAGCAGTTCTTC.

This clonotype showed up just a few times. The chain recombines TRBV6-2 or TRBV6-3 with TRBJ2-3; 7 nucleotides line up with TRBD2. CDR3 length: 14 residues. Looked up from germline, CDR1 is MNHEY and CDR2 is SVGEGT. Trimming took 6 bases from V and 6 from J; bases not matched to a gene: 9. In DNA, the CDR3 is TGTGCCAGCAGCCGACGGGGGGAGATTGATACGCAGTATTTT. Its translation: CASSRRGEIDTQYF.

There are a few counts of this clonotype. V gene TRBV27 combines with J gene TRBJ2-7, with 8 bases fitting TRBD2. The germline V gene encodes CDR1 MNHEY and CDR2 SMNVEV (reference sequence). This CDR3 has 14 amino acids. The V segment lost 5 bases and the J segment 2 bases; nucleotides outside the gene matches: 5. CDR3 protein: CASSRGGWAYEQYF. The CDR3 DNA follows: TGTGCCAGCAGTCGGGGGGGGTGGGCCTACGAGCAGTACTTC.

This clonotype was found many times. V usage is TRBV5-6 and J usage is TRBJ2-1, with 7 bases lining up with TRBD2. This CDR3 comprises 13 residues. CDR1 and CDR2 from the germline V gene are SGHDT and YYEEEE. J was trimmed by 8 bases and V by 1 base; bases with no gene match: 3. The CDR3 bases are TGTGCCAGCAGCTTGATACGGGGGGATGAGCAGTTCTTC. Encoded protein: CASSLIRGDEQFF.

There are a few counts of this clonotype. V and J are TRBV5-6 and TRBJ1-1; 9 bases align to TRBD1. CDR3 length: 16 residues. After removal of 3 bases from V and 1 base from J, the junction contained 7 bases not matched to a gene. Germline V gene sequence: CDR1 SGHDT, CDR2 YYEEEE. CDR3 loop: CASSSRQGGRNTEAFF. For the CDR3, the DNA is TGTGCCAGCAGCTCTAGACAGGGGGGGAGGAACACTGAAGCTTTCTTT.

Ten or more counts support this clonotype. J is TRBJ2-7 and V is TRBV4-3, with 8 nucleotides matching TRBD1. This CDR3 region has 15 residues. The germline gives CDR1 LGHNA, CDR2 YSLEER. V was pared by 4 bases and J by 4 bases, with 9 bases of the junction left unmatched. The CDR3 loop reads CASSPDRGHLYEQYF. The DNA for the CDR3 is TGCGCCAGCAGCCCTGACAGGGGACATCTATACGAGCAGTACTTC.

V is TRBV2 and J is TRBJ2-2; 9 bases map to TRBD1. The junction had 4 bases not matched to a gene; V was cut back by 6 bases and J by 5 bases. This CDR3 contains 14 residues. The V gene's germline CDR1 is SNHLY and CDR2 FYNNEI. The CDR3 DNA reads as TGTGCCAGCAGGCAGGACAGGGGTACCGGGGAGCTGTTTTTT. Its translation: CASRQDRGTGELFF.

Points on this clonotype: This could be a read error, since a much larger clone is one nucleotide away. The V gene is TRBV20-1, the J gene TRBJ2-1, with D maybe TRBD2 (6 bases). The V and J ends lost 3 bases and 0 bases respectively, with 15 bases between them. The CDR3 extends over 16 amino acids. Germline CDR1 reads DFQATT; CDR2 reads SNEGSKA (reference sequence). CDR3 coding DNA: TGCAGTGCTAGGGATACGGGACTTAGCTCCTACAATGAGCAGTTCTTC. Its protein product is CSARDTGLSSYNEQFF.

This chain uses TRBV9 with TRBJ2-6; D is possibly TRBD1 or TRBD2 (5 bases each). The V and J ends lost 5 bases and 1 base respectively, with 10 bases between them. Germline assignment: CDR1 SGDLS and CDR2 YYNGEE. This CDR3 is built from 15 residues. The DNA of the CDR3 is TGTGCCAGCAGTGCCTGGGGGTCTGGGGCCAACGTCCTGACTTTC. It codes for CASSAWGSGANVLTF.

The chain employs TRBV5-5 and TRBJ1-2; 9 bases are a match to TRBD1. Germline lookup yields CDR1 SGHKS and CDR2 YYEKEE (reference sequence). There are 16 residues in the CDR3. V was clipped by 7 bases and J by 6 bases; unmatched bases: 16. CDR3 sequence: CASRRTGDYSMHGYTF. CDR3 bases: TGTGCCAGCCGCCGGACAGGGGACTATTCAATGCATGGCTACACCTTC. Based on the CDR3 plus reference TRBV5-5 and TRBJ1-2, the full variable domain is DAGVTQSPTHLIKTRGQQVTLRCSPISGHKSVSWYQQVLGQGPQFIFQYYEKEERGRGNFPDRFSARQFPNYSSELNVNALLLGDSALYLCASRRTGDYSMHGYTFGSGTRLTVV.

This clonotype occurred many times. This rearrangement joins TRBV4-1 to TRBJ1-6; the D is unclear. Per germline, CDR1 MGHRA and CDR2 YSYEKL. CDR3 length: 17 amino acids. With 1 base removed from V and 4 bases from J, the gap between germline ends came to 14 bases. CDR3 protein: CASSQGSQDLYNSPLHF. The CDR3 DNA follows: TGCGCCAGCAGCCAAGGCAGCCAAGACCTTTATAATTCACCCCTCCACTTT.

This chain connects TRBV10-3 to TRBJ1-2; 7 bases match TRBD1. J lost 4 bases, V lost 8 bases, and 7 bases had no gene match. CDR3 size: 13 residues. Germline V gene data show CDR1 as ENHRY and CDR2 as SYGVKD. CDR3 in amino acids: CAISPGDSYGYTF. CDR3 bases: TGTGCCATCTCTCCTGGGGACAGCTATGGCTACACCTTC.

The CDR3 sequence: CASSVAARPETQYF. The CDR3 DNA reads TGTGCCAGCAGCGTAGCAGCCCGTCCAGAGACCCAGTACTTC. This chain uses TRBV9 with TRBJ2-5; D is unclear. CDR3 length: 14 amino acids. Deletions cut 0 bases from V and 4 bases from J, with 10 bases between. CDR1 and CDR2 from the germline V gene are SGDLS and YYNGEE.

This clonotype occurred many times. V and J are TRBV4-3 and TRBJ2-7; TRBD2 is a possible D gene (6 bases). Germline V gene data show CDR1 as LGHNA and CDR2 as YSLEER. Trimming pared 3 bases from V and 2 bases from J, leaving 11 bases between. The CDR3 runs to 14 residues. The CDR3 protein is CASSQLSGTYEQYF. For the CDR3, the DNA is TGCGCCAGCAGCCAGCTTAGCGGCACCTACGAGCAGTACTTC.

This clonotype has at least ten counts. The chain employs TRBV7-6 and TRBJ1-1; 7 nucleotides match TRBD1. CDR3 length equals 13 residues. V lost 5 bases, J lost 6 bases, and 6 bases stayed unmatched. CDR1 is SGHVS and CDR2 is FNYEAQ in the germline V gene. CDR3 sequence (DNA): TGTGCCAGCAGCGCCAACCAGGGGGCTGAAGCTTTCTTT. Protein: CASSANQGAEAFF.

The sample holds a few counts of this clonotype. The V gene is TRBV27, the J gene TRBJ2-7, with D maybe TRBD2 (6 bases). The V end lost 6 bases, the J end lost 0 bases, and 15 bases lay between the germline ends. The CDR3 spans 15 residues. CDR1 and CDR2 from the germline V gene are MNHEY and SMNVEV (reference sequence). The CDR3 spells CASSLGGPNSYEQYV. As DNA, the CDR3 is TGTGCCAGCAGCCTCGGGGGACCGAACTCCTACGAGCAGTACGTC.

The V and J genes are TRBV4-3 and TRBJ2-2; possibly TRBD1 for D (6 bases). Germline V lookup: CDR1 LGHNA, CDR2 YSLEER. CDR3 length equals 15 residues. Trimming took 3 bases from V and 2 from J, leaving 10 bases between them. CDR3 region: CASSQGALNTGELFF. Here the CDR3 DNA reads TGCGCCAGCAGCCAGGGGGCGCTTAACACCGGGGAGCTGTTTTTT.

The rearrangement uses TRBV5-1 and TRBJ1-5; D remains unclear. The CDR3 covers 13 residues. Trimming stripped 3 bases from V and 5 bases from J, with 9 bases between. Looked up from germline, CDR1 is SGHRS and CDR2 is YFSETQ. The CDR3 DNA reads TGCGCCAGCAGCTGTGGACCCGATCAGCCCCAGCATTTT. Its translation: CASSCGPDQPQHF.

V and J are TRBV30 and TRBJ1-3; D remains ambiguous. This CDR3 has 13 amino acids. Looked up from germline, CDR1 is GTSNPN and CDR2 is SVGIG (reference sequence). V lost 2 bases and J 5 bases, leaving 10 bases between the germline ends. CDR3 bases: TGTGCCTGGAGTAGCTCTTTGCGAAACACCATATATTTT. Its translation: CAWSSSLRNTIYF.

The chain couples TRBV20-1 to TRBJ1-2; 9 bases map to TRBD1. The trim removed 3 bases at V and 7 bases at J, leaving 18 bases unmatched. Looked up from germline, CDR1 is DFQATT and CDR2 is SNEGSKA (reference sequence). This CDR3 comprises 17 residues. CDR3 sequence: CSASLYLPGQGFGGYTF. CDR3 nucleotides: TGCAGTGCTAGTCTATATCTTCCGGGACAGGGATTTGGTGGCTACACCTTC.